A single sample gave rise to the 32 T cell receptor beta chains below, sequenced in a study of identical twins. TCRdb fed the 5' RACE reads into MiXCR, producing one record per CDR3 protein. This sample has a few hundred thousand distinct CDR3 sequences; around a tenth occur once, and the top ten carry around 3%. In addition, the sample was reused for a study of yellow fever vaccine responses in identical twins.

Sequenced material: PBMCs. The source is a woman under 30 in good health.

This clonotype appeared a few times. The chain uses TRBV6-1 and TRBJ2-5; TRBD2 is a possible D gene (5 bases). This CDR3 region has 14 residues. Between the trimmed V and J ends, which lost 7 bases and 5 bases, there was a span of 17 bases. CDR1 is MNHNS and CDR2 is SASEGT in the germline V gene. CDR3 loop: CASTEGTGSETQYF. DNA of the CDR3: TGTGCCAGCACCGAGGGAACGGGGTCTGAGACCCAGTACTTC.

This clonotype was observed a few times. The chain employs TRBV6-1 and TRBJ2-7; maybe TRBD1 (5 bases). The V gene lost 7 bases and the J gene lost 2 bases, with 15 bases spanning the gap. Germline lookup yields CDR1 MNHNS and CDR2 SASEGT. The CDR3 spans 14 residues. This chain's CDR3 is CASTENRNPYEQYF. CDR3 coding DNA: TGTGCCAGCACCGAAAACAGGAACCCCTACGAGCAGTACTTC.

This clonotype turned up a few times. J is TRBJ2-5 and V is TRBV19; 14 positions agree with TRBD2. After removal of 9 bases from V and 7 bases from J, the junction contained 7 bases not matched to a gene. CDR3 size: 14 residues. Germline CDR1 reads LNHDA; CDR2 reads SQIVND (reference sequence). The CDR3 region is CASEGTSGRGTQYF. For the CDR3, the DNA is TGTGCCAGCGAGGGGACTAGCGGGAGAGGGACCCAGTACTTC.

This clonotype was detected only a few times. This chain links TRBV4-1 with TRBJ2-7; D remains ambiguous. V lost 1 base and J 7 bases, leaving 11 bases between the germline ends. The germline CDR1 and CDR2 sequences are MGHRA and YSYEKL. The CDR3 covers 13 residues. CDR3 region: CASSQGHGWEQYF. The CDR3 DNA is TGCGCCAGCAGCCAAGGTCATGGGTGGGAGCAGTACTTC.

There are a few counts of this clonotype. V gene TRBV20-1 combines with J gene TRBJ2-3; D is tentatively TRBD1 or TRBD2 (6 bases each). In germline, CDR1 is DFQATT, CDR2 SNEGSKA (reference sequence). This CDR3 region has 12 residues. V dropped 3 bases and J dropped 6 bases, with 10 bases sitting between them. The CDR3 nucleotides are TGCAGTGCTAGCGAGGGGGGCGATACGCAGTATTTT. As protein: CSASEGGDTQYF.

This clonotype occurred once. The V gene is TRBV4-1, the J gene TRBJ2-4; no firm D call. Trimming removed 0 bases at V and 15 bases at J, with 9 bases between. The CDR3 sequence is 11 residues long. Per germline, CDR1 MGHRA and CDR2 YSYEKL. In nucleotides, the CDR3 is TGCGCCAGCAGCCAAGATCAGGTGCTGTACTTC. This encodes CASSQDQVLYF.

About this clonotype itself: One end of the junction fails to match germline, which may point to a read error. The J gene is TRBJ2-2, the V gene TRBV5-6; either TRBD1 or TRBD2 may fit D (5 bases each). Germline V gene lookup returns CDR1 SGHDT and CDR2 YYEEEE. CDR3 length: 14 residues. DNA for the CDR3: TGTGCCAGCAGCTTGACAGGAGACCCCGGGGAGCTGTCTTTT. Translated, it gives CASSLTGDPGELSF. Complete variable domain (other parts from reference TRBV5-6 and TRBJ2-2): DAGVTQSPTHLIKTRGQQVTLRCSPKSGHDTVSWYQQALGQGPQFIFQYYEEEERQRGNFPDRFSGHQFPNYSSELNVNALLLGDSALYLCASSLTGDPGELSFGEGSRLTVL.

This clonotype was observed many times. V usage is TRBV29-1 and J usage is TRBJ2-5; 8 bases match TRBD2. From germline, CDR1 is SQVTM and CDR2 ANQGSEA. The CDR3 is made up of 12 amino acids. V lost 5 bases to trimming and J lost 3 bases; unmatched junction nucleotides: 2. The CDR3 region is CSVRGLEETQYF. CDR3 bases: TGCAGCGTTCGGGGACTAGAAGAGACCCAGTACTTC.

Comment on this clonotype: At one boundary the junction diverges from the germline segment, which might be a read error. V gene TRBV7-9 combines with J gene TRBJ2-1, with 10 bases that match TRBD2. The germline V gene has CDR1 SEHNR and CDR2 FQNEAQ (reference sequence). This CDR3 comprises 16 residues. For the CDR3, the DNA is TGTGCCAGCAGCACCGCCGGGACTAGCGTGAACAATGAGCAGTTTTTC. Translation: CASSTAGTSVNNEQFF.

The V gene is TRBV5-6, the J gene TRBJ2-7; D may be TRBD1 or TRBD2 (5 bases each). Germline V lookup: CDR1 SGHDT, CDR2 YYEEEE. CDR3 size: 13 residues. The ends were cut back, 1 base at V and 5 bases at J, with 10 bases in the middle. CDR3 DNA sequence: TGTGCCAGCAGCTTGTTTCAGGGACACGAGCAGTACTTC. It codes for CASSLFQGHEQYF.

The chain carries TRBV12-3 or TRBV12-4 and TRBJ2-1; unclear D gene. The V end was cut by 5 bases, the J end by 5 bases, with 10 bases between. The CDR3 is made up of 13 amino acids. The CDR3 loop reads CASSPSLDNEQFF. The CDR3 DNA follows: TGTGCCAGCAGTCCCTCCTTAGACAATGAGCAGTTCTTC.

The chain recombines TRBV20-1 with TRBJ2-1; D gene uncertain. Trimming shortened V by 0 bases and J by 4 bases, and 10 bases separated the two germline ends. CDR3 length: 14 residues. CDR1 DFQATT and CDR2 SNEGSKA come from the germline V gene (reference sequence). Here the CDR3 DNA reads TGCAGTGCTAGAGATCGTGGCTTTTACAATGAGCAGTTCTTC. Amino acids: CSARDRGFYNEQFF.

The sample holds a few counts of this clonotype. The rearrangement uses TRBV29-1 and TRBJ2-1, with D unresolved. V shed 6 bases and J shed 9 bases, with 12 bases lying between them. Per the germline V gene, CDR1 is SQVTM and CDR2 is ANQGSEA. This CDR3 spans 11 amino acids. For the CDR3, the DNA is TGCAGCGTCGGATGGCCTCTTGAGCAGTTCTTC. This translates into CSVGWPLEQFF.

CDR3 protein: CASRAGRDDEQFF. In DNA, the CDR3 is TGTGCCAGCAGGGCCGGGAGGGACGATGAGCAGTTCTTC. The rearrangement joins TRBV12-3 or TRBV12-4 to TRBJ2-1; 8 bases map to TRBD2. This CDR3 has 13 amino acids. The ends lost 6 bases at V and 8 bases at J; junction bases unmatched: 6.

The chain couples TRBV29-1 to TRBJ2-1; 7 bases fit TRBD1. Trimming took 8 bases from V and 6 from J; bases not matched to a gene: 7. Germline V gives CDR1 SQVTM, CDR2 ANQGSEA. The CDR3 spans 12 residues. The CDR3 sequence is CSPRGLGNEQFF. The CDR3 DNA reads as TGCAGCCCAAGGGGGCTTGGCAATGAGCAGTTCTTC.

This clonotype was counted only a few times. The chain joins TRBV2 to TRBJ2-7; 10 nucleotides agree with TRBD1. Germline V gene lookup returns CDR1 SNHLY and CDR2 FYNNEI. The CDR3 extends over 15 amino acids. V lost 9 bases and J lost 2; bases outside the gene matches: 10. The CDR3 sequence is CARSSPGTGAYEQYF. The DNA of the CDR3 is TGTGCCAGAAGTTCCCCGGGGACAGGGGCCTACGAGCAGTACTTC.

This clonotype showed up just a few times. The genes are TRBV5-1 and TRBJ2-2; TRBD2 might be the D (6 bases). Trimming shortened V by 1 base and J by 1 base, and 8 bases separated the two germline ends. The length of the CDR3 is 15 residues. From germline, CDR1 is SGHRS and CDR2 YFSETQ. The CDR3 here is CASSLPGGNTGELFF. As DNA, the CDR3 is TGCGCCAGCAGCTTGCCCGGGGGGAACACCGGGGAGCTGTTTTTT.

The chain uses TRBV27 and TRBJ2-3; TRBD2 agrees at 15 bases. Unmatched junction bases numbered 11, after V lost 7 bases and J lost 3 bases. From germline, CDR1 is MNHEY and CDR2 SMNVEV (reference sequence). CDR3 size: 18 residues. CDR3 bases: TGTGCCAGCACCGACTCCGGGACTAGCGGGAGGAGAACAGATACGCAGTATTTT. Its protein is CASTDSGTSGRRTDTQYF.

This chain links TRBV7-2 with TRBJ2-4; TRBD1 matches at 10 bases. Unmatched junction bases numbered 12, after V lost 4 bases and J lost 0 bases. The CDR3 consists of 19 residues. Per the germline V gene, CDR1 is SGHTA and CDR2 is FQGNSA. This chain's CDR3 is CASSSRQGASSRAKNIQYF. The CDR3 nucleotides read TGTGCCAGCAGCTCCCGACAGGGGGCTTCAAGTAGAGCCAAAAACATTCAGTACTTC.

V usage is TRBV29-1 and J usage is TRBJ2-5; D possibly uses TRBD1 or TRBD2 (5 bases each). The V end lost 2 bases, the J end lost 4 bases, and 8 bases lay between the germline ends. CDR3 size: 12 residues. In germline, CDR1 is SQVTM, CDR2 ANQGSEA. Here the CDR3 DNA reads TGCAGCGTTGAATCGGGGCTAGAGACCCAGTACTTC. It specifies CSVESGLETQYF.

This chain links TRBV6-5 with TRBJ2-5; 8 nucleotides line up with TRBD2. Germline V gene lookup returns CDR1 MNHEY and CDR2 SVGAGI. CDR3 length: 14 residues. The ends lost 4 bases at V and 3 bases at J; junction bases unmatched: 4. DNA for the CDR3: TGTGCCAGCAGTTCCCTAGCGGGCAAAGAGACCCAGTACTTC. Translation gives CASSSLAGKETQYF.

As for this clonotype: Germline is not matched at one junction end, which may reflect a read error. J is TRBJ2-3 and V is TRBV12-3 or TRBV12-4; D is uncertain. The CDR3 has 15 amino acids. In nucleotides, the CDR3 is TGTGCCAGCACCCCGGGTTTCGCGAGCACAGATACGCAGTTTTTT. It codes for CASTPGFASTDTQFF.

This clonotype has at least ten counts. The chain is built from TRBV7-8 and TRBJ2-1, with 10 positions matching TRBD2. The CDR3 is 14 amino acids. V was clipped by 4 bases and J by 7 bases; unmatched bases: 4. Germline V gene lookup returns CDR1 SGHVS and CDR2 FQNEAQ. CDR3 in amino acids: CASSYSGRSNEQFF. CDR3 bases: TGTGCCAGCAGCTATAGCGGGAGGTCGAATGAGCAGTTCTTC.

Many counts were recorded for this clonotype. The rearrangement links TRBV4-1 to TRBJ2-3, with a weak D call TRBD2 (6 bases). Germline V lookup: CDR1 MGHRA, CDR2 YSYEKL. Trimming pared 5 bases from V and 2 bases from J, leaving 11 bases between. CDR3 size: 14 residues. As DNA, the CDR3 is TGCGCCAGCAGCTTCCGACTAGACACAGATACGCAGTATTTT. Translating it yields CASSFRLDTDTQYF.

V usage is TRBV6-2 or TRBV6-3 and J usage is TRBJ2-1; 12 nucleotides align to TRBD2. The CDR3 is made up of 20 amino acids. The germline gives CDR1 MNHEY, CDR2 SVGEGT. After removal of 0 bases from V and 2 bases from J, the junction contained 11 bases not matched to a gene. The CDR3 sequence: CASSYSGGLAGRRPYNEQFF. The CDR3 DNA follows: TGTGCCAGCAGTTACTCGGGGGGACTAGCGGGCCGACGCCCCTACAATGAGCAGTTCTTC.

V gene TRBV3-1 combines with J gene TRBJ1-1; tentatively, D is TRBD1 (6 bases). In germline, CDR1 is LGHDT, CDR2 YNNKEL (reference sequence). This CDR3 is built from 14 residues. V gave up 4 bases and J gave up 1 base, with 10 bases separating them. This chain's CDR3 is CASSRGAWNTEAFF. CDR3 in DNA: TGTGCCAGCAGCCGGGGGGCCTGGAACACTGAAGCTTTCTTT.

There are a few counts of this clonotype. At one boundary the junction diverges from the germline segment, which might be a read error. The chain joins TRBV12-3 or TRBV12-4 to TRBJ1-5; D gene unclear. This CDR3 is 13 amino acids long. The CDR3 here is CASSLGSNQSQHF. The CDR3 DNA sequence: TGTGCCAGCAGTTTAGGGAGCAATCAGTCCCAGCATTTT.

This clonotype was seen ten or more times. The chain links TRBV7-9 to TRBJ2-1; 9 bases are a match to TRBD2. This CDR3 spans 16 amino acids. V was clipped by 5 bases and J by 7 bases; unmatched bases: 12. Germline V CDR1 and CDR2: SEHNR, FQNEAQ (reference sequence). CDR3 nucleotide sequence: TGTGCCAGCAGCCGAGTCCCGGGACTAGCAAGAAATGAGCAGTTCTTC. Translated, it gives CASSRVPGLARNEQFF.

The gene calls are TRBV11-2 and TRBJ1-1; 12 bases line up with TRBD1. CDR1 is SGHAT and CDR2 is FQNNGV in the germline V gene. This CDR3 has 17 residues. Trimming removed 6 bases from V and 1 base from J; junction bases left unmatched: 9. CDR3 coding DNA: TGTGCCAGCAGTGCCGGGACAGGGGGCTATTCGAACACTGAAGCTTTCTTT. Translated: CASSAGTGGYSNTEAFF.

V is TRBV28 and J is TRBJ2-1; TRBD2 matches at 8 bases. Losses at the gene ends were 3 bases for V and 4 bases for J; bases not matched to a gene: 8. Germline V gene data show CDR1 as MDHEN and CDR2 as SYDVKM. The CDR3 consists of 16 residues. CDR3 coding DNA: TGTGCCAGCAGTTTTCCGGGACTAGGGAATTACAATGAGCAGTTCTTC. Its protein is CASSFPGLGNYNEQFF.

This clonotype has ten or more counts. J is TRBJ2-2 and V is TRBV5-1; 10 positions match TRBD1. The CDR3 totals 16 residues. The J segment lost 2 bases and the V segment lost 0 bases, leaving 1 base of the junction unmatched. CDR1 and CDR2 from the germline V gene are SGHRS and YFSETQ. The CDR3 sequence is CASSLGDRGNTGELFF. In DNA form, the CDR3 reads TGCGCCAGCAGCTTGGGGGACAGGGGCAACACCGGGGAGCTGTTTTTT.

This clonotype was counted a few times. The chain is built from TRBV4-3 and TRBJ2-5; D not certain. The germline CDR1 and CDR2 sequences are LGHNA and YSLEER. The CDR3 totals 15 residues. V was pared by 4 bases and J by 1 base, with 13 bases between. CDR3 amino acids: CASSPSRQPQETQYF. DNA for the CDR3: TGCGCCAGCAGCCCAAGCCGTCAGCCCCAAGAGACCCAGTACTTC.